These 9 T cell receptor beta chains originate from one sample sequenced in a study of CD8+ T cells in alopecia areata. It was cDNA, reverse transcribed from extracted RNA, that served as the sequencing template. Clones were read by immunoSEQ multiplex PCR, and TCRdb kept only the in-frame ones, dropping some. The repertoire includes about 200,000 clones, less than 70% of them detected once, and 1.3% sits in the top ten. Treatment reported: oral pan-JAK inhibitor, 5-10 mg twice daily. Specimen: CD4+ T cells sorted from blood, collected at roughly week 49, from a patient treated with tofacitinib. These receptors came from a human donor with alopecia areata.

This clone appeared a few times. The V gene is TRBV27, the J gene TRBJ2-5; D gene uncertain. V shed 6 bases and J shed 8 bases, with 19 bases lying between them. Germline assignment: CDR1 MNHEY and CDR2 SMNVEV (reference sequence). The CDR3 sequence is 14 residues long. CDR3 in DNA: TGTGCCAGCAGCCCGGACCCCCGTTTGAGCACCCAGTACTTC. It yields the protein CASSPDPRLSTQYF.

The chain joins TRBV4-3 to TRBJ1-1, with D tentatively TRBD1 (5 bases). The length of the CDR3 is 14 residues. V was shortened by 4 bases and J by 6 bases, with 15 bases between the two germline ends. Germline CDR1 LGHNA, CDR2 YSLEER. CDR3 region: CASSPRAGDPEAFF. The CDR3 region has the DNA TGCGCCAGCAGCCCCCGAGCGGGGGACCCTGAAGCTTTCTTT.

The V gene is TRBV30, the J gene TRBJ2-3, with 10 bases aligning to TRBD2. Germline loops: CDR1 GTSNPN, CDR2 SVGIG (reference sequence). This CDR3 spans 15 amino acids. The trim removed 4 bases at V and 7 bases at J, leaving 11 bases unmatched. In DNA, the CDR3 is TGTGCCTGGAAAACGCTGAGCGGGGGGGCATATACGCAGTATTTT. It is translated as CAWKTLSGGAYTQYF.

At least ten counts were recorded for this clone. The chain combines TRBV30 with TRBJ1-2, with D maybe TRBD1 (6 bases). Germline CDR1 reads GTSNPN; CDR2 reads SVGIG (reference sequence). The CDR3 covers 15 residues. Trimming left V 1 base short and J 0 bases short, with 12 bases between. CDR3: CAWSATGRANYGYTF. As DNA, the CDR3 is TGTGCCTGGAGTGCCACAGGGCGAGCTAACTATGGCTACACCTTC.

This clone was seen more than once but under ten times. The rearrangement joins TRBV19 to TRBJ2-3, with D unclear. The CDR3 runs to 13 residues. V shed 0 bases and J shed 2 bases, with 3 bases lying between them. Germline V gene sequence: CDR1 LNHDA, CDR2 SQIVND (reference sequence). The CDR3 protein is CASSIDFTDTQYF. The CDR3 nucleotides read TGTGCCAGTAGTATAGATTTCACAGATACGCAGTATTTT.

As concerns this clone: Different DNA sequences within this sample yield the same CDR3. The CDR3 loop is CASSPTGTGLYEQYF. CDR3 nucleotide sequence: TGTGCCAGCAGTCCGACGGGGACAGGGCTCTACGAGCAGTACTTC. This chain joins TRBV7-2 and TRBJ2-7; 9 positions agree with TRBD1. The V and J ends lost 6 bases and 3 bases, in that order; junction bases with no gene match: 9. This CDR3 contains 15 residues. Looked up from germline, CDR1 is SGHTA and CDR2 is FQGNSA.

V is TRBV4-3 and J is TRBJ1-6, with D unresolved. Germline V gene lookup returns CDR1 LGHNA and CDR2 YSLEER. Trimming stripped 1 base from V and 3 bases from J, with 7 bases between. This CDR3 has 15 amino acids. CDR3 amino acids: CASSQGRSYNSPLHF. CDR3 DNA: TGCGCCAGCAGCCAAGGCAGAAGCTATAATTCACCCCTCCACTTT.

V and J are TRBV30 and TRBJ2-1; D gene uncertain. Germline loops: CDR1 GTSNPN, CDR2 SVGIG (reference sequence). Trimming left V 3 bases short and J 4 bases short, with 19 bases between. The CDR3 loop spans 16 amino acids. The CDR3 is CAWSLITTFLYNEQFF. As DNA, the CDR3 is TGTGCCTGGAGCCTAATTACTACCTTTCTGTACAATGAGCAGTTCTTC.

V gene TRBV2 combines with J gene TRBJ1-4; D is possibly TRBD1 (5 bases). Trimming shortened V by 1 base and J by 7 bases, and 19 bases separated the two germline ends. The CDR3 is 17 residues long. Germline-derived CDR1 and CDR2 are SNHLY and FYNNEI. This CDR3 is CASSEGMFGTKPEKLFF. The CDR3 region has the DNA TGTGCCAGCAGTGAAGGCATGTTTGGGACTAAGCCTGAAAAACTGTTTTTT. The full variable domain, in which reference TRBV2 and TRBJ1-4 provide the parts outside the CDR3, is EPEVTQTPSHQVTQMGQEVILRCVPISNHLYFYWYRQILGQKVEFLVSFYNNEISEKSEIFDDQFSVERPDGSNFTLKIRSTKLEDSAMYFCASSEGMFGTKPEKLFFGSGTQLSVL.